This TCR beta chain is from a study of shared clonotypes between healthy human individuals. Across the study: The study drew on two women and three men aged 18 to 49 as donors.

From germline, CDR1 is GTSNPN and CDR2 SVGIG (reference sequence). The CDR3 length is 14 residues. Trimming left V 0 bases short and J 3 bases short, with 12 bases between. Assay used: immunoSEQ multiplex PCR; TCRdb lists only in-frame clones, some missing. This sample has approximately 440,000 clones, with 60% to 80% found just once. Material: PBMCs. The chain carries TRBV30 and TRBJ2-7; perhaps TRBD1 as D (5 bases). This sequence was found in a woman aged 40 to 50 in good health. Some clones in this sample may be carry-over from other donors' samples. The CDR3 DNA follows: TGTGCCTGGAGTGTGGGCACAGGAGACTACGAGCAGTACTTC. Protein: CAWSVGTGDYEQYF.